The next 6 T cell receptor beta chains were all read from a single sample in a study of OX40 agonist ivuxolimab in advanced cancers. Produced via immunoSEQ multiplex PCR; TCRdb's table is partial and in-frame only. The sample yields 50,000 or so clones, more than 85% seen once. This sample comprised CD4+ or CD8+ T cells sorted from blood, obtained in a trial of the OX40 agonist ivuxolimab. All receptors derive from an adult with an advanced solid tumor such as melanoma, head and neck, liver or kidney cancer.

This sequence joins TRBV2 and TRBJ2-1; D assignment may be TRBD1 or TRBD2 (5 bases each). CDR1 and CDR2 (germline): SNHLY, FYNNEI. This CDR3 has 11 amino acids. The germline V and J ends were trimmed by 8 bases and 4 bases, with 6 bases remaining between them. The CDR3 nucleotides are TGTGCCAGCGGGGGTTACAATGAGCAGTTCTTC. This codes for CASGGYNEQFF.

The chain combines TRBV15 with TRBJ1-5; TRBD1 is a possible D gene (6 bases). Germline lookup yields CDR1 LNHNV and CDR2 YYDKDF (reference sequence). This CDR3 has 14 residues. V was pared by 4 bases and J by 5 bases, with 12 bases between. Here the CDR3 reads CATSKTGPHQPQHF. CDR3 coding DNA: TGTGCCACCAGCAAGACAGGCCCCCATCAGCCCCAGCATTTT.

This clone was counted only a few times. This chain connects TRBV28 to TRBJ2-3, with D possibly being TRBD1 (5 bases). V dropped 3 bases and J dropped 3 bases, with 7 bases sitting between them. Germline CDR1 is MDHEN and CDR2 is SYDVKM. The CDR3 contains 13 residues. CDR3 region: CASSFRTTDTQYF. The DNA for the CDR3 is TGTGCCAGCAGTTTCAGGACAACAGATACGCAGTATTTT.

The chain employs TRBV28 and TRBJ2-1, with 11 bases lining up with TRBD2. The CDR3 sequence is 15 residues long. Germline assignment: CDR1 MDHEN and CDR2 SYDVKM. J gave up 3 bases and V 2 bases, and 0 bases lay outside the gene matches. CDR3 residues: CASSLLAGGYNEQFF. The CDR3 DNA reads TGTGCCAGCAGTTTACTAGCGGGGGGCTACAATGAGCAGTTCTTC.

J is TRBJ2-3 and V is TRBV11-2, with D tentatively TRBD2 (5 bases). Trimming took 1 base from V and 3 from J, leaving 14 bases between them. The CDR3 spans 16 residues. Germline V lookup: CDR1 SGHAT, CDR2 FQNNGV. CDR3 DNA sequence: TGTGCCAGCAGCTTAGCCCGCTTTTCGGGGACAGATACGCAGTATTTT. This codes for CASSLARFSGTDTQYF.

V gene TRBV27 combines with J gene TRBJ2-3; D perhaps matches TRBD2 (5 bases). Germline loops: CDR1 MNHEY, CDR2 SMNVEV (reference sequence). V was trimmed by 2 bases and J by 6 bases, leaving 15 bases between them. The length of the CDR3 is 15 residues. CDR3 region: CASSLGPVLADTQYF. In DNA form, the CDR3 reads TGTGCCAGCAGTTTAGGCCCCGTGCTAGCTGATACGCAGTATTTT.